These 32 T cell receptor beta chains were all obtained from the same sample, sequenced in a study of shared T cell receptors in the human thymus. TCRdb's table, derived via immunoSEQ multiplex PCR, lists solely in-frame clones and lacks some. The sample records 630,000 or so clones, more than 75% being singletons. Another study also made use of these data, one on human thymus T cells.

Sample: thymocytes. The receptors originated from a boy under two years old with a congenital heart defect.

The chain joins TRBV9 to TRBJ2-1, with 13 bases matching TRBD2. After removal of 4 bases from V and 9 bases from J, the junction contained 22 bases not matched to a gene. The germline V gene encodes CDR1 SGDLS and CDR2 YYNGEE. The CDR3 extends over 20 amino acids. The CDR3 DNA reads as TGTGCCAGCAGCCAACCCCCGGGACTAGCGGGAAGTATCCAAGTTCGTGAGCAGTTCTTC. The encoded protein is CASSQPPGLAGSIQVREQFF.

This sequence joins TRBV5-1 and TRBJ2-3; possible D gene TRBD2, 5 bases. The CDR3 contains 15 residues. V lost 0 bases and J lost 2, with 10 bases in between. Per the germline V gene, CDR1 is SGHRS and CDR2 is YFSETQ. The CDR3 here is CASSLGSATTDTQYF. CDR3 bases: TGCGCCAGCAGCTTGGGTAGCGCGACCACAGATACGCAGTATTTT.

This chain joins TRBV15 and TRBJ2-3; 8 bases are a match to TRBD1. The CDR3 runs 15 residues. The J segment lost 4 bases and the V segment lost 6 bases, leaving 9 bases of the junction unmatched. In germline, CDR1 is LNHNV, CDR2 YYDKDF (reference sequence). The DNA for the CDR3 is TGTGCCACCAGACGGACAGGGACTTTAGCAGATACGCAGTATTTT. It yields the protein CATRRTGTLADTQYF. The whole variable domain, remainder taken from reference TRBV15 and TRBJ2-3, is DAMVIQNPRYQVTQFGKPVTLSCSQTLNHNVMYWYQQKSSQAPKLLFHYYDKDFNNEADTPDNFQSRRPNTSFCFLDIRSPGLGDTAMYLCATRRTGTLADTQYFGPGTRLTVL.

In DNA form, the CDR3 reads TGTGCCAGCAGTTTATCGACTTATGGCCCCATATCCCTCCGGTCAGATACGCAGTATTTT. This sequence encodes CASSLSTYGPISLRSDTQYF. The chain couples TRBV28 to TRBJ2-3; D gene unclear. The germline CDR1 and CDR2 sequences are MDHEN and SYDVKM. V was pared by 1 base and J by 4 bases, with 27 bases between. The CDR3 covers 20 residues.

The chain has TRBV4-1 and TRBJ1-2; D gene ambiguous. Germline values: CDR1 MGHRA, CDR2 YSYEKL. This CDR3 is 11 amino acids long. V lost 0 bases and J lost 8, with 4 bases in between. The DNA of the CDR3 is TGCGCCAGCAGCCAAGAGAGGGGCTACACCTTC. Encoded protein: CASSQERGYTF.

This rearrangement joins TRBV7-4 to TRBJ2-7; 7 bases are a match to TRBD1. The CDR3 totals 15 residues. Germline V gene lookup returns CDR1 SGHVT and CDR2 SQSDAQ. Trimming removed 6 bases from V and 6 bases from J; junction bases left unmatched: 14. CDR3 amino acids: CASRSGTASFGEQYF. The CDR3, as DNA: TGTGCCAGCAGGTCCGGGACAGCATCTTTCGGCGAGCAGTACTTC.

This chain uses TRBV9 with TRBJ2-3; 10 bases agree with TRBD2. J gave up 5 bases and V 2 bases, and 11 bases lay outside the gene matches. Germline loops: CDR1 SGDLS, CDR2 YYNGEE. The CDR3 loop spans 17 amino acids. The CDR3 loop is CASSVPSGGAGIDTQYF. The CDR3 DNA is TGTGCCAGCAGCGTGCCTAGCGGGGGCGCGGGTATAGATACGCAGTATTTT.

The chain couples TRBV6-6 to TRBJ2-5; D might be TRBD2 (6 bases). The V and J ends lost 5 bases and 7 bases respectively, with 17 bases between them. Germline V gene data show CDR1 as MNHNY and CDR2 as SVGAGI (reference sequence). This CDR3 comprises 14 residues. The CDR3 protein is CASSPGDGGVTQYF. The CDR3, as DNA: TGTGCCAGCAGTCCGGGGGACGGGGGTGTGACCCAGTACTTC.

This chain uses TRBV15 with TRBJ1-2; 7 bases match TRBD1. The CDR3 contains 15 residues. Trimming cost V 3 bases and J 5 bases; bases outside gene matches: 9. From germline, CDR1 is LNHNV and CDR2 YYDKDF (reference sequence). The CDR3 nucleotides are TGTGCCACCAGCAGGTCGGACAGGCGGCGATATGGCTACACCTTC. It yields the protein CATSRSDRRRYGYTF.

This clone was picked up one time. The chain links TRBV2 to TRBJ2-1, with D possibly TRBD2 on 6 matching bases. This CDR3 spans 15 amino acids. Germline V gives CDR1 SNHLY, CDR2 FYNNEI. Trimming shortened V by 8 bases and J by 10 bases, and 24 bases separated the two germline ends. The CDR3 nucleotides are TGTGCCAGCGGGCCCGGGACTCGCAAAGGTGAGGAGCAGTTCTTC. Residues: CASGPGTRKGEEQFF.

The V call is TRBV28, the J call TRBJ1-2; 10 positions match TRBD1. From germline, CDR1 is MDHEN and CDR2 SYDVKM. V trimming: 5 bases; J trimming: 8 bases; junction bases outside the gene matches: 8. The CDR3 contains 14 residues. The CDR3 loop reads CASSQTGGAEGYTF. The CDR3 DNA sequence: TGTGCCAGCAGTCAGACAGGGGGCGCGGAGGGCTACACCTTC.

The CDR3 sequence is CASSQELDQLTETQYF. CDR3 sequence (DNA): TGTGCCAGCAGCCAAGAACTAGACCAGCTAACGGAGACCCAGTACTTC. The chain uses TRBV14 and TRBJ2-5; D is possibly TRBD2 (5 bases). V was shortened by 0 bases and J by 5 bases, with 16 bases between the two germline ends. CDR1 SGHDN and CDR2 FVKESK come from the germline V gene. The CDR3 length is 16 residues.

The chain couples TRBV5-6 to TRBJ2-2, with D possibly matching TRBD1 (6 bases). CDR1 SGHDT and CDR2 YYEEEE come from the germline V gene. The CDR3 loop spans 15 amino acids. V was trimmed by 5 bases and J by 0 bases, leaving 11 bases between them. The CDR3 sequence: CASRPQGSNTGELFF. The CDR3, as DNA: TGTGCCAGCAGACCACAGGGTTCGAACACCGGGGAGCTGTTTTTT. The whole variable domain, remainder taken from reference TRBV5-6 and TRBJ2-2, is DAGVTQSPTHLIKTRGQQVTLRCSPKSGHDTVSWYQQALGQGPQFIFQYYEEEERQRGNFPDRFSGHQFPNYSSELNVNALLLGDSALYLCASRPQGSNTGELFFGEGSRLTVL.

This clone was picked up one time. This chain joins TRBV28 and TRBJ2-1; 11 bases line up with TRBD2. The CDR3 length is 17 residues. Losses at the gene ends were 4 bases for V and 4 bases for J; bases not matched to a gene: 9. Germline V gene lookup returns CDR1 MDHEN and CDR2 SYDVKM. The CDR3 nucleotides read TGTGCCAGCAGTTACATTGGCGGACTAGCGGGTTACAATGAGCAGTTCTTC. This sequence encodes CASSYIGGLAGYNEQFF.

The chain joins TRBV4-3 to TRBJ2-1, with 11 bases identical to TRBD2. The germline V gene has CDR1 LGHNA and CDR2 YSLEER. The CDR3 length is 18 residues. V was clipped by 0 bases and J by 3 bases; unmatched bases: 7. The CDR3 DNA follows: TGCGCCAGCAGCCAAGAATGGGCCACTAGCGGGAGCTACAATGAGCAGTTCTTC. It is translated as CASSQEWATSGSYNEQFF.

The chain recombines TRBV20-1 with TRBJ1-1; no firm D call. The CDR3 consists of 10 residues. CDR1 and CDR2 from the germline V gene are DFQATT and SNEGSKA (reference sequence). Trimming stripped 3 bases from V and 9 bases from J, with 8 bases between. The CDR3 sequence: CSARTGKAFF. DNA for the CDR3: TGCAGTGCTAGGACGGGAAAAGCTTTCTTT.

V is TRBV14 and J is TRBJ2-5; D is possibly TRBD2 (6 bases). V was trimmed by 3 bases and J by 0 bases, leaving 11 bases between them. The CDR3 has 15 amino acids. CDR1 is SGHDN, CDR2 FVKESK, per germline. The DNA for the CDR3 is TGTGCCAGCAGCCACTTAGCGGCGTACCAAGAGACCCAGTACTTC. Protein product: CASSHLAAYQETQYF. Full variable domain (outside the CDR3, taken from reference TRBV14 and TRBJ2-5): EAGVTQFPSHSVIEKGQTVTLRCDPISGHDNLYWYRRVMGKEIKFLLHFVKESKQDESGMPNNRFLAERTGGTYSTLKVQPAELEDSGVYFCASSHLAAYQETQYFGPGTRLLVL.

The chain carries TRBV27 and TRBJ1-2; D is undetermined. This CDR3 is 15 amino acids long. Trimming shortened V by 2 bases and J by 2 bases, and 12 bases separated the two germline ends. CDR1 and CDR2 from the germline V gene are MNHEY and SMNVEV (reference sequence). The CDR3 nucleotides read TGTGCCAGCAGTTTAATTGGTACACCAAACTATGGCTACACCTTC. Encoded protein: CASSLIGTPNYGYTF.

A single count supports this clone. The chain uses TRBV6-6 and TRBJ2-7; 11 bases are shared with TRBD1. Per germline, CDR1 MNHNY and CDR2 SVGAGI (reference sequence). This CDR3 is 14 amino acids long. The V segment lost 6 bases and the J segment 5 bases; nucleotides outside the gene matches: 6. In DNA, the CDR3 is TGTGCCAGCAGCCGGGGACAGGGGGGCAACGAGCAGTACTTC. Amino acid sequence: CASSRGQGGNEQYF.

The chain joins TRBV27 to TRBJ1-1; 12 nucleotides line up with TRBD1. V lost 4 bases and J lost 7; bases outside the gene matches: 4. Looked up from germline, CDR1 is MNHEY and CDR2 is SMNVEV (reference sequence). The CDR3 is 14 amino acids. The CDR3 sequence: CASSSGTGGLEAFF. The CDR3 bases are TGTGCCAGCAGTTCCGGGACAGGGGGCCTTGAAGCTTTCTTT.

The chain links TRBV11-2 to TRBJ2-5; a possible D gene is TRBD2 (5 bases). V shed 4 bases and J shed 5 bases, with 14 bases lying between them. This CDR3 comprises 14 residues. CDR1 and CDR2 (germline): SGHAT, FQNNGV. The CDR3 nucleotides are TGTGCCAGCAGCTCGTCTAGCTTGGGGGAGACCCAGTACTTC. This codes for CASSSSSLGETQYF.

The J gene is TRBJ2-5, the V gene TRBV5-4, with D possibly matching TRBD1 (6 bases). The ends were cut back, 4 bases at V and 0 bases at J, with 7 bases in the middle. This CDR3 spans 13 amino acids. Germline assignment: CDR1 SGHNT and CDR2 YYREEE (reference sequence). Here the CDR3 reads CASSGDNQETQYF. CDR3 DNA sequence: TGTGCCAGCAGCGGGGACAACCAAGAGACCCAGTACTTC. Complete variable domain (other parts from reference TRBV5-4 and TRBJ2-5): ETGVTQSPTHLIKTRGQQVTLRCSSQSGHNTVSWYQQALGQGPQFIFQYYREEENGRGNFPPRFSGLQFPNYSSELNVNALELDDSALYLCASSGDNQETQYFGPGTRLLVL.

The CDR3 protein is CASSHRTENTEAFF. As DNA, the CDR3 is TGCGCCAGCAGTCACCGGACAGAGAACACTGAAGCTTTCTTT. The V gene is TRBV5-1, the J gene TRBJ1-1; maybe TRBD1 (6 bases). Per germline, CDR1 SGHRS and CDR2 YFSETQ. The CDR3 loop spans 14 amino acids. Trimming shortened V by 5 bases and J by 1 base, and 12 bases separated the two germline ends.

V is TRBV30 and J is TRBJ1-1, with 7 nucleotides matching TRBD1. The length of the CDR3 is 20 residues. V lost 4 bases and J lost 1; bases outside the gene matches: 24. Germline lookup yields CDR1 GTSNPN and CDR2 SVGIG (reference sequence). DNA of the CDR3: TGTGCCTGGATTCCCCCCAGCCCAACGGGACAGCCCCTTTGGAACACTGAAGCTTTCTTT. It specifies CAWIPPSPTGQPLWNTEAFF.

The chain is built from TRBV5-1 and TRBJ2-1, with a weak D call TRBD2 (6 bases). The germline V gene has CDR1 SGHRS and CDR2 YFSETQ. The CDR3 totals 17 residues. The ends were cut back, 3 bases at V and 0 bases at J, with 16 bases in the middle. CDR3 nucleotides: TGCGCCAGCAGCTCCCGGACTATTTTAAGCTCCTACAATGAGCAGTTCTTC. As protein: CASSSRTILSSYNEQFF.

The rearrangement links TRBV9 to TRBJ2-1, with 16 nucleotides matching TRBD2. Germline V lookup: CDR1 SGDLS, CDR2 YYNGEE. This CDR3 is built from 18 residues. Trimming took 4 bases from V and 9 from J; bases not matched to a gene: 13. The CDR3 sequence is CASSPPLGGTSGRAEQFF. The CDR3, as DNA: TGTGCCAGCAGCCCACCTCTTGGGGGGACTAGCGGGAGGGCTGAGCAGTTCTTC.

This sequence joins TRBV5-1 and TRBJ1-3; no definite D call. V was trimmed by 4 bases and J by 0 bases, leaving 17 bases between them. The CDR3 runs to 17 residues. Germline V gene sequence: CDR1 SGHRS, CDR2 YFSETQ. CDR3 sequence (DNA): TGCGCCAGCAGCGCGTGCCCCGATAATTTCTCTGGAAACACCATATATTTT. Translating gives CASSACPDNFSGNTIYF. The full variable domain, in which reference TRBV5-1 and TRBJ1-3 provide the parts outside the CDR3, is KAGVTQTPRYLIKTRGQQVTLSCSPISGHRSVSWYQQTPGQGLQFLFEYFSETQRNKGNFPGRFSGRQFSNSRSEMNVSTLELGDSALYLCASSACPDNFSGNTIYFGEGSWLTVV.

In this sample, this clone turned up a few times. The genes are TRBV27 and TRBJ1-2; 7 nucleotides align to TRBD1. Germline V CDR1 and CDR2: MNHEY, SMNVEV (reference sequence). V lost 6 bases, J lost 7 bases, and 8 bases stayed unmatched. The CDR3 is 13 residues long. The CDR3 loop reads CASSSTGLGGYTF. The CDR3 DNA reads as TGTGCCAGCAGCTCGACAGGGTTAGGTGGCTACACCTTC.

V is TRBV27 and J is TRBJ2-7; D is uncertain. The length of the CDR3 is 14 residues. The V end lost 3 bases, the J end lost 2 bases, and 11 bases lay between the germline ends. Germline V gives CDR1 MNHEY, CDR2 SMNVEV (reference sequence). For the CDR3, the DNA is TGTGCCAGCAGTTTCAGGCAGGTACCCTACGAGCAGTACTTC. Translating gives CASSFRQVPYEQYF.

This clone was seen only once. This chain joins TRBV7-2 and TRBJ2-5, with TRBD2 identical over 13 bases. J gave up 4 bases and V 5 bases, and 13 bases lay outside the gene matches. The CDR3 covers 18 residues. CDR1 is SGHTA and CDR2 is FQGNSA in the germline V gene. This CDR3 is CASSPGLAGDRGGETQYF. CDR3 DNA sequence: TGTGCCAGCAGCCCAGGACTAGCGGGAGATAGGGGGGGAGAGACCCAGTACTTC. The full variable domain, with the rest looked up from reference TRBV7-2 and TRBJ2-5, is GAGVSQSPSNKVTEKGKDVELRCDPISGHTALYWYRQSLGQGLEFLIYFQGNSAPDKSGLPSDRFSAERTGGSVSTLTIQRTQQEDSAVYLCASSPGLAGDRGGETQYFGPGTRLLVL.

V is TRBV9 and J is TRBJ1-1, with 7 bases that match TRBD1. V was pared by 0 bases and J by 1 base, with 6 bases of the junction left unmatched. This CDR3 has 16 amino acids. Germline CDR1 is SGDLS and CDR2 is YYNGEE. The DNA for the CDR3 is TGTGCCAGCAGCGTAGGACGGTACAGGGGGAACACTGAAGCTTTCTTT. Protein: CASSVGRYRGNTEAFF.

DNA of the CDR3: TGTGCCAGTAGTGCAACTTACAGGTCGCCGGCGGAGAGGACTGAAGCTTTCTTT. Its protein is CASSATYRSPAERTEAFF. The chain couples TRBV19 to TRBJ1-1, with D possibly being TRBD1 (5 bases). The CDR3 contains 18 residues. Germline V gives CDR1 LNHDA, CDR2 SQIVND (reference sequence). V gave up 5 bases and J gave up 5 bases, with 27 bases separating them.